This T cell receptor beta chain emerged from a study of early T cells in non-severe SARS-CoV-2 infection. Background on the study: The sequenced material was bulk RNA from unsorted whole blood, and its chains were unpaired. Study outcomes and limitations: Database matching using VDJdb favored anti-spike CD8 responses, with private and CD4 specificities left missing.

This clonotype was observed at least ten times. What it recognizes is unknown. Germline CDR1 is SGHTA and CDR2 is FQGNSA. Trimming removed 1 base from V and 3 bases from J, with 4 bases in between. This CDR3 contains 13 residues. The TCR library protocol was used to attach unique molecular identifiers. These identifiers were attached to individual cDNA molecules. TCRdb processed the 5' RACE reads anew with MiXCR; each CDR3 protein has one entry. The profile shows some 48,000 distinct CDR3 sequences, about 4% of them singletons. Sequenced sample: whole blood. The genes are TRBV7-2 and TRBJ2-1; no definite D call. The TCR was taken from an adult who was a healthcare worker with PCR-confirmed SARS-CoV-2 infection or an uninfected control (not recorded which). The CDR3 nucleotides are TGTGCCAGCAGCTTAGGTAGCTACAATGAGCAGTTCTTC. Translation gives CASSLGSYNEQFF. Full variable domain (rest looked up from reference TRBV7-2 and TRBJ2-1): GAGVSQSPSNKVTEKGKDVELRCDPISGHTALYWYRQSLGQGLEFLIYFQGNSAPDKSGLPSDRFSAERTGGSVSTLTIQRTQQEDSAVYLCASSLGSYNEQFFGPGTRLTVL.